Listed below are T cell receptor beta chains from one sample, sequenced in a study of T-cell memory formation after mild COVID-19. A single record per CDR3 protein comes from TCRdb applying MiXCR to the 5' RACE reads. The table has about 470,000 distinct CDR3 sequences, approximately 18% seen once; the top ten hold around 12%. Sequencing was carried out using PBMCs or a T cell subset sorted from them (not recorded which). These receptors were collected from an adult woman who had mild COVID-19 (a few samples of this study predate the infection). Cell type and time point are not known. Both conserved end residues are part of each CDR3. D genes are given only for firm matches. Not all rows give a size; the values are once, few, many and, for expanded clones, a class.

J gene,clone size,CDR3 length,V gene,D gene,CDR3 DNA,CDR3 protein
TRBJ1-1,.,13,TRBV6-5,.,TGTGCCAGCACCAAAGGGGGGAACACTGAAGCTTTCTTT,CASTKGGNTEAFF
TRBJ2-1,.,16,TRBV6-2/TRBV6-3,.,TGTGCCAGCAGTTACGGGGTGACAGCAGCCTACAATGAGCAGTTCTTC,CASSYGVTAAYNEQFF
TRBJ2-5,few,14,TRBV7-2,.,TGTGCCAGCAGCTTAGGGGTGGGGGGAGAGACCCAGTACTTC,CASSLGVGGETQYF
TRBJ1-2,few,12,TRBV27,.,TGTGCCAGCAGCCCAACTAACTATGGCTACACCTTC,CASSPTNYGYTF
TRBJ2-1,few,13,TRBV30,.,TGTGCCTGGAGTGTACGGCTGGGAGGTGAGCAGTTCTTC,CAWSVRLGGEQFF
TRBJ1-5,.,14,TRBV7-2,TRBD1,TGTGCCAGCAGCCATTGGGGACAGGATCAGCCCCAGCATTTT,CASSHWGQDQPQHF
TRBJ1-4,few,14,TRBV12-3/TRBV12-4,.,TGTGCCAGCACCCTACAGGGTTTCGGTGAAAAACTGTTTTTT,CASTLQGFGEKLFF
TRBJ1-3,.,13,TRBV5-6,.,TGTGCCAGCAGCTTCGACGGTGGAAACACCATATATTTT,CASSFDGGNTIYF
TRBJ2-1,.,13,TRBV29-1,TRBD2,TGCAGCGTGGGACTAGCGGCCTACAATGAGCAGTTCTTC,CSVGLAAYNEQFF
TRBJ2-1,few,15,TRBV12-3/TRBV12-4,TRBD2,TGTGCCAGCAGTTTTGGGCTAGCGGGAGTCAATGAGCAGTTCTTC,CASSFGLAGVNEQFF
TRBJ1-5,few,15,TRBV27,TRBD1,TGTGCCAGCAGGCGACAGGGCCCCGGCAATCAGCCCCAGCATTTT,CASRRQGPGNQPQHF
TRBJ2-5,many,14,TRBV12-3/TRBV12-4,TRBD1,TGTGCCAGCAGCCTAGAGGGGGCACAAGAGACCCAGTACTTC,CASSLEGAQETQYF
TRBJ2-1,.,16,TRBV4-2,.,TGTGCCAGCAGCCAGGCCGGGACTTCGTCCTACAATGAGCAGTTCTTC,CASSQAGTSSYNEQFF
TRBJ2-3,.,14,TRBV18,.,TGTGCCAGCTTGAACAGCGCGGGCACAGATACGCAGTATTTT,CASLNSAGTDTQYF
TRBJ1-5,.,16,TRBV4-1,.,TGCGCCAGCAGCCAAGGTGGCAGGGGCAGCAATCAGCCCCAGCATTTT,CASSQGGRGSNQPQHF
TRBJ1-2,few,16,TRBV3-1,.,TGTGCCAGCAGCCTTCGACAGGCGCTAACTAACTATGGCTACACCTTC,CASSLRQALTNYGYTF
TRBJ1-3,few,16,TRBV12-3/TRBV12-4,.,TGTGCCAGCAGTTTAGCTTCGACAGTCTCTGGAAACACCATATATTTT,CASSLASTVSGNTIYF
TRBJ2-2,few,18,TRBV4-3,TRBD2,TGCGCCAGCAGCCAAGTAGGCGGCGGGAGGGCCAGAACCGGGGAGCTGTTTTTT,CASSQVGGGRARTGELFF
TRBJ2-2,.,14,TRBV4-3,.,TGCGCCAGCAGCTCCCAGACCCTTCAAGGGGAGCTGTTTTTT,CASSSQTLQGELFF
TRBJ2-7,.,14,TRBV4-1,.,TGCGCCAGCAGCCAAGGGGGGGGCCTCGACGAGCAGTACTTC,CASSQGGGLDEQYF
TRBJ1-6,few,13,TRBV2,.,TGTGCCAGCACGAGACAGTATAATTCACCCCTCCACTTT,CASTRQYNSPLHF
TRBJ2-3,few,10,TRBV30,.,TGTGCCTGGGGGCGGGATACGCAGTATTTT,CAWGRDTQYF
TRBJ2-5,.,17,TRBV7-2,TRBD2,TGTGCCAGCAGCCCCGGTGGAGCGGGAGGTAGCCAAGAGACCCAGTACTTC,CASSPGGAGGSQETQYF
TRBJ2-1,few,13,TRBV12-3/TRBV12-4,.,TGTGCCAGCAATCCGACTAACTACAATGAGCAGTTCTTC,CASNPTNYNEQFF
TRBJ2-7,.,14,TRBV29-1,.,TGCAGCGCGTTAGGGGACGGGCGGAACTACGAGCAGTACTTC,CSALGDGRNYEQYF
TRBJ2-1,.,14,TRBV20-1,.,TGCAGTGCTAGAGAACCTACGGGGGTCAATGAGCAGTTCTTC,CSAREPTGVNEQFF
TRBJ1-6,.,14,TRBV4-1,.,TGCGCCAGCAGCCAAGAGGTGATGGGGTCACCCCTCCACTTT,CASSQEVMGSPLHF
TRBJ2-1,few,17,TRBV21-1,.,TGTGCCAGCAGCAAAGGTGTCAAGCGGGGGGCGGGCAATGAGCAGTTCTTC,CASSKGVKRGAGNEQFF
TRBJ1-2,few,13,TRBV5-4,.,TGTGCCAGCAGCTTCCAGGGGTCTCATGGCTACACCTTC,CASSFQGSHGYTF
TRBJ1-1,few,16,TRBV5-1,TRBD1,TGCGCCAGCAGCTTCCCGGGACAGGGGGCAGGGACTGAAGCTTTCTTT,CASSFPGQGAGTEAFF
TRBJ1-4,.,14,TRBV7-8,TRBD1,TGTGCCAGCAGCTCACCAGGGGGTTATGAAAAACTGTTTTTT,CASSSPGGYEKLFF
TRBJ1-2,.,13,TRBV12-3/TRBV12-4,TRBD1,TGTGCCAGCAGTTCTCAGGGGGCCGGGGGCTACACCTTC,CASSSQGAGGYTF
TRBJ2-1,.,13,TRBV29-1,TRBD2,TGCAGCGTTGCCGAGAGCGGGAGCGGTGAGCAGTTCTTC,CSVAESGSGEQFF
TRBJ2-5,.,16,TRBV6-2/TRBV6-3,TRBD1,TGTGCCAGCAGTTACTCCCCCAGACAGGGGAGAGAGACCCAGTACTTC,CASSYSPRQGRETQYF
TRBJ2-7,few,17,TRBV7-9,.,TGTGCCAGCAGCTTAGAGTTATGGGACTCGAGCTCCTACGAGCAGTACTTC,CASSLELWDSSSYEQYF
TRBJ2-7,few,15,TRBV7-9,.,TGTGCCAGCAGCTTAGCGGCCCTGAGCTCCTACGAGCAGTACTTC,CASSLAALSSYEQYF
TRBJ1-6,few,14,TRBV12-3/TRBV12-4,.,TGTGCCAGCAGTAGGGCAGGATCGGATTCACCCCTCCACTTT,CASSRAGSDSPLHF